Listed here is a single TCR beta chain. Its antigen is undetermined. The CDR3 has 17 residues. Trimming took 5 bases from V and 5 from J, leaving 25 bases between them. The germline gives CDR1 SEHNR, CDR2 FQNEAQ (reference sequence). Sequencing used immunoSEQ multiplex PCR; TCRdb keeps in-frame clones, though not all of them. The sample holds more than 80,000 clones, approximately 90% seen once. This sample stems from a study of cytomegalovirus exposure and HLA in healthy donors. Study-level points and caveats: Investigators reported 150 to 200 TCR beta chains as tied to cytomegalovirus.

The material sequenced was PBMCs. The chain employs TRBV7-9 and TRBJ2-7, with D maybe TRBD1 (5 bases). The clonotype originates from a young woman in good health and CMV-seropositive. The DNA for the CDR3 is TGTGCCAGCAGCCTCCTCTTGAGTGGGTCAGGGAATAACGAGCAGTACTTC. Encoded protein: CASSLLLSGSGNNEQYF.